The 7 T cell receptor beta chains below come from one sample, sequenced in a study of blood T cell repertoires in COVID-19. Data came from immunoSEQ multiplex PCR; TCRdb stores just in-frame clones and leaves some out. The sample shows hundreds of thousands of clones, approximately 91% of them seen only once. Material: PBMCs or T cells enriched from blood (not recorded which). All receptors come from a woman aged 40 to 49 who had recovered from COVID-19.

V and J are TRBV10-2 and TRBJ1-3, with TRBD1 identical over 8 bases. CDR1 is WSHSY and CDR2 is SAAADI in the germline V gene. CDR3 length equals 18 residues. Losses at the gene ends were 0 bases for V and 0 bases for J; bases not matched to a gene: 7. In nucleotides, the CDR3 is TGCGCCAGCAGTGAGTCAACAGGGGGAGCTCTCTCTGGAAACACCATATATTTT. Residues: CASSESTGGALSGNTIYF.

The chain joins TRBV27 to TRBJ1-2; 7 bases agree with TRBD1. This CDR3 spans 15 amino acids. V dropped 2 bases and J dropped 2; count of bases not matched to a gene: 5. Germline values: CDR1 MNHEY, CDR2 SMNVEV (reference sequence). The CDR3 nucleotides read TGTGCCAGCAGTTTACGTTCAGGGGGGAACTATGGCTACACCTTC. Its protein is CASSLRSGGNYGYTF.

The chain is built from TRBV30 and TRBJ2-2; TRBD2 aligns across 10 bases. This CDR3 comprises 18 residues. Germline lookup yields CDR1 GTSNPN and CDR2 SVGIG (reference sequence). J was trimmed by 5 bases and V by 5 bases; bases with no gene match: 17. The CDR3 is CAWEGPSGSQLFTGELFF. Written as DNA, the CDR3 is TGTGCCTGGGAGGGGCCTAGCGGGAGCCAACTTTTTACCGGGGAGCTGTTTTTT.

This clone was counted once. The CDR3 spells CAWGLAVTGELFF. CDR3 nucleotide sequence: TGTGCCTGGGGACTAGCGGTGACCGGGGAGCTGTTTTTT. The V call is TRBV30, the J call TRBJ2-2; TRBD2 matches at 10 bases. The CDR3 length is 13 residues. Per the germline V gene, CDR1 is GTSNPN and CDR2 is SVGIG (reference sequence). Trimming removed 5 bases from V and 5 bases from J; junction bases left unmatched: 2.

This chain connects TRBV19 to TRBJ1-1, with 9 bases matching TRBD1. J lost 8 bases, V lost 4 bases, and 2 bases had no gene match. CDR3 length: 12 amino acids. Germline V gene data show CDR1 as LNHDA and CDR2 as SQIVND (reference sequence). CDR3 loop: CASSTGQGEAFF. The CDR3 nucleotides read TGTGCCAGTAGTACCGGACAGGGGGAAGCTTTCTTT.

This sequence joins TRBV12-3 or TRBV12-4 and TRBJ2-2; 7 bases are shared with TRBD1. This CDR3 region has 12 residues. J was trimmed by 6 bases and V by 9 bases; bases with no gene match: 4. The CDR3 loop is CASTGDAGELFF. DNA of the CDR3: TGTGCCAGTACAGGGGACGCCGGGGAGCTGTTTTTT.

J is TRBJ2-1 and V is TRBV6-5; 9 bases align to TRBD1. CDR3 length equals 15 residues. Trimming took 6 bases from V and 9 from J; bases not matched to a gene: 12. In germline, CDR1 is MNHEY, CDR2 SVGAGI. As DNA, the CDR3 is TGTGCCAGCAGGGATGACAGGGGGGCGGGAGTTGAGCAGTTCTTC. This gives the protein CASRDDRGAGVEQFF.